The 31 T cell receptor beta chains below come from one sample, sequenced in a study of lymphopenia after photon versus proton radiotherapy. Clones were read by immunoSEQ multiplex PCR, and TCRdb kept only the in-frame ones, dropping some. The repertoire holds 50,000 to 75,000 clones, with around 87% as singletons. The sequences come from peripheral blood, collected from a patient treated with photon-based radiotherapy. Receptors were obtained from a man in his forties or fifties with gastric cancer.

V is TRBV7-2 and J is TRBJ2-5; TRBD1 or TRBD2 may be the D gene (5 bases each). The germline V and J ends were trimmed by 2 bases and 5 bases, with 15 bases remaining between them. CDR1 and CDR2 (germline): SGHTA, FQGNSA. The CDR3 length is 15 residues. The DNA for the CDR3 is TGTGCCAGCAGCTTATTAGGCCGGGGCGGGGAGACCCAGTACTTC. Protein sequence: CASSLLGRGGETQYF.

The chain combines TRBV15 with TRBJ1-1; D perhaps matches TRBD1 (6 bases). CDR3 length: 18 amino acids. Germline loops: CDR1 LNHNV, CDR2 YYDKDF (reference sequence). Trimming removed 0 bases at V and 1 base at J, with 18 bases between. CDR3 residues: CATSRDLIRDRWNTEAFF. The CDR3 nucleotides are TGTGCCACCAGCAGAGATCTAATTCGTGACAGGTGGAACACTGAAGCTTTCTTT.

This clone was seen just once. The chain has TRBV5-4 and TRBJ1-3; D is ambiguous. CDR3 size: 16 residues. Between the trimmed V and J ends, which lost 0 bases and 0 bases, there was a span of 10 bases. The germline V gene encodes CDR1 SGHNT and CDR2 YYREEE (reference sequence). CDR3 DNA sequence: TGTGCCAGCAGCTTGGGACCGAGGAGCTCTGGAAACACCATATATTTT. Protein: CASSLGPRSSGNTIYF.

This chain links TRBV15 with TRBJ2-2, with TRBD1 matching over 7 bases. The J segment lost 4 bases and the V segment lost 6 bases, leaving 5 bases of the junction unmatched. The germline CDR1 and CDR2 sequences are LNHNV and YYDKDF (reference sequence). This CDR3 comprises 14 residues. CDR3 sequence reads: CATRDREITGELFF. For the CDR3, the DNA is TGTGCCACCAGAGACAGGGAGATCACCGGGGAGCTGTTTTTT.

This rearrangement joins TRBV9 to TRBJ2-7, with D perhaps TRBD2 (6 bases). The germline CDR1 and CDR2 sequences are SGDLS and YYNGEE. V gave up 6 bases and J gave up 5 bases, with 21 bases separating them. The CDR3 is made up of 15 amino acids. The CDR3 DNA follows: TGTGCCAGCACCCCCCTCGGAGGGGCGTCCCACGAGCAGTACTTC. This sequence encodes CASTPLGGASHEQYF.

This chain joins TRBV6-1 and TRBJ1-3; D remains unclear. Trimming left V 0 bases short and J 0 bases short, with 15 bases between. There are 18 residues in the CDR3. Germline lookup yields CDR1 MNHNS and CDR2 SASEGT. The CDR3 spells CASSEAGFGRNSGNTIYF. CDR3 bases: TGTGCCAGCAGTGAAGCAGGGTTCGGCAGGAACTCTGGAAACACCATATATTTT.

The chain couples TRBV18 to TRBJ1-4; no clear D. V dropped 0 bases and J dropped 3 bases, with 17 bases sitting between them. The CDR3 is made up of 18 amino acids. Germline V gene sequence: CDR1 KGHSH, CDR2 LQKENI. The CDR3 is CASSPPNMGRDSNEKLFF. In nucleotides, the CDR3 is TGTGCCAGCTCACCACCTAACATGGGAAGGGATTCTAATGAAAAACTGTTTTTT.

V usage is TRBV27 and J usage is TRBJ2-1, with 10 bases that match TRBD1. The germline CDR1 and CDR2 sequences are MNHEY and SMNVEV (reference sequence). The V gene end was trimmed by 5 bases and the J gene end by 3 bases; junction bases not matched to a gene: 4. The CDR3 runs to 15 residues. CDR3 nucleotides: TGTGCCAGCAGTCTAGGGACAGGGGTCTACAATGAGCAGTTCTTC. Its protein is CASSLGTGVYNEQFF.

The gene calls are TRBV7-3 and TRBJ1-5, with TRBD1 matching 9 bases. J gave up 4 bases and V 1 base, and 11 bases lay outside the gene matches. CDR1 is SGHTA and CDR2 is FQGTGA in the germline V gene. CDR3 length equals 18 residues. CDR3: CASSLNPLDRGGNQPQHF. CDR3 nucleotide sequence: TGTGCCAGCAGCTTAAACCCCCTGGACAGGGGAGGGAATCAGCCCCAGCATTTT.

The rearrangement joins TRBV6-4 to TRBJ1-3; D gene unclear. The germline V gene encodes CDR1 MRHNA and CDR2 SNTAGT. Trimming took 7 bases from V and 0 from J, leaving 25 bases between them. The CDR3 spans 19 residues. The CDR3 spells CASIESEEGFDDSGNTIYF. CDR3 nucleotides: TGTGCCAGCATTGAGTCTGAGGAGGGTTTCGATGACTCTGGAAACACCATATATTTT.

The chain has TRBV19 and TRBJ1-5; unclear D gene. Trimming removed 5 bases from V and 6 bases from J, with 8 bases in between. CDR3 length equals 12 residues. Germline V gives CDR1 LNHDA, CDR2 SQIVND (reference sequence). The CDR3 sequence: CASSSEIQPQHF. For the CDR3, the DNA is TGTGCCAGTAGTTCAGAAATTCAGCCCCAGCATTTT.

The chain has TRBV18 and TRBJ2-1; TRBD2 matches at 7 bases. Germline trimming cut 0 bases from V and 8 bases from J; bases unmatched to any gene: 16. The CDR3 is 18 residues long. Germline V lookup: CDR1 KGHSH, CDR2 LQKENI. The CDR3 DNA is TGTGCCAGCTCACCACCGCAGGGCCCGGGACTAACTCGGGATGAGCAGTTCTTC. It is translated as CASSPPQGPGLTRDEQFF.

This chain connects TRBV5-4 to TRBJ1-1; the D is unclear. V lost 0 bases, J lost 1 base, and 7 bases lay in between. The CDR3 length is 14 residues. Germline CDR1 reads SGHNT; CDR2 reads YYREEE (reference sequence). The CDR3 here is CASSLGPTNTEAFF. The DNA for the CDR3 is TGTGCCAGCAGCTTGGGACCCACGAACACTGAAGCTTTCTTT.

This chain connects TRBV27 to TRBJ2-7; 11 nucleotides align to TRBD1. V was pared by 2 bases and J by 7 bases, with 10 bases of the junction left unmatched. This CDR3 is built from 16 residues. CDR1 is MNHEY and CDR2 is SMNVEV in the germline V gene (reference sequence). CDR3: CASSLDKGQGVGEQYF. In DNA, the CDR3 is TGTGCCAGCAGTTTAGATAAGGGACAGGGGGTCGGTGAGCAGTACTTC.

V gene TRBV30 combines with J gene TRBJ1-1; TRBD1 agrees at 7 bases. The CDR3 totals 13 residues. J lost 7 bases, V lost 3 bases, and 8 bases had no gene match. The germline V gene has CDR1 GTSNPN and CDR2 SVGIG (reference sequence). In DNA, the CDR3 is TGTGCCTGGAGGATTGACAGGGCTAGTGAAGCTTTCTTT. It specifies CAWRIDRASEAFF. The full variable domain, completed using reference TRBV30 and TRBJ1-1, is SQTIHQWPATLVQPVGSPLSLECTVEGTSNPNLYWYRQAAGRGLQLLFYSVGIGQISSEVPQNLSASRPQDRQFILSSKKLLLSDSGFYLCAWRIDRASEAFFGQGTRLTVV.

The rearrangement links TRBV27 to TRBJ2-7; D unclear. This CDR3 comprises 14 residues. V lost 2 bases and J 6 bases, leaving 14 bases between the germline ends. Germline V gives CDR1 MNHEY, CDR2 SMNVEV (reference sequence). The CDR3 reads CASSLKVGGREQYF. Here the CDR3 DNA reads TGTGCCAGCAGTTTAAAGGTCGGCGGACGCGAGCAGTACTTC.

The rearrangement joins TRBV11-2 to TRBJ2-5; D gene uncertain. This CDR3 is built from 14 residues. V was trimmed by 0 bases and J by 4 bases, leaving 9 bases between them. CDR1 and CDR2 from the germline V gene are SGHAT and FQNNGV. The CDR3 here is CASSLDGWGETQYF. For the CDR3, the DNA is TGTGCCAGCAGCTTAGATGGGTGGGGAGAGACCCAGTACTTC. The whole variable domain, remainder taken from reference TRBV11-2 and TRBJ2-5, is EAGVAQSPRYKIIEKRQSVAFWCNPISGHATLYWYQQILGQGPKLLIQFQNNGVVDDSQLPKDRFSAERLKGVDSTLKIQPAKLEDSAVYLCASSLDGWGETQYFGPGTRLLVL.

The chain recombines TRBV11-2 with TRBJ2-2, with D unresolved. This CDR3 is 14 amino acids long. Germline V CDR1 and CDR2: SGHAT, FQNNGV. V lost 0 bases and J 3 bases, leaving 5 bases between the germline ends. This CDR3 is CASSLDRHTGELFF. The DNA of the CDR3 is TGTGCCAGCAGCTTAGATAGGCACACCGGGGAGCTGTTTTTT.

The V gene is TRBV5-6, the J gene TRBJ2-5; D remains ambiguous. This CDR3 spans 15 amino acids. CDR1 and CDR2 from the germline V gene are SGHDT and YYEEEE. The V end lost 2 bases, the J end lost 3 bases, and 14 bases lay between the germline ends. The CDR3: CASSLGLNAEETQYF. As DNA, the CDR3 is TGTGCCAGCAGCTTAGGGCTAAACGCTGAAGAGACCCAGTACTTC.

Within the sample, this clone is medium-sized (0.01 to 0.1%). The rearrangement uses TRBV2 and TRBJ1-1; possible D gene TRBD1, 5 bases. The V gene's germline CDR1 is SNHLY and CDR2 FYNNEI. The CDR3 is made up of 10 amino acids. V lost 6 bases and J 11 bases, leaving 10 bases between the germline ends. Written as DNA, the CDR3 is TGTGCCAGCAGGGGAGAGGGGGCTTTCTTT. It codes for CASRGEGAFF.

V usage is TRBV29-1 and J usage is TRBJ2-3; D is ambiguous. The length of the CDR3 is 14 residues. Germline CDR1 reads SQVTM; CDR2 reads ANQGSEA. V was pared by 4 bases and J by 0 bases, with 11 bases between. DNA of the CDR3: TGCAGCGTTGTCGGCTGGCCTAGCACAGATACGCAGTATTTT. This sequence encodes CSVVGWPSTDTQYF.

The CDR3 DNA reads as TGCAGCGTCGATGGGACACAGGGGGCGCCCGCAGATACGCAGTATTTT. Encoded protein: CSVDGTQGAPADTQYF. This sequence joins TRBV29-1 and TRBJ2-3; 9 bases map to TRBD1. CDR3 size: 16 residues. Germline assignment: CDR1 SQVTM and CDR2 ANQGSEA. V was pared by 6 bases and J by 4 bases, with 14 bases of the junction left unmatched.

The V call is TRBV6-1, the J call TRBJ1-1; 7 positions match TRBD1. Germline loops: CDR1 MNHNS, CDR2 SASEGT. This CDR3 spans 15 amino acids. Unmatched junction bases numbered 9, after V lost 4 bases and J lost 4 bases. This chain's CDR3 is CASSAGQGVTTEAFF. In DNA, the CDR3 is TGTGCCAGCAGTGCCGGGCAGGGGGTGACCACTGAAGCTTTCTTT.

This chain connects TRBV15 to TRBJ2-5, with D tentatively TRBD2 (6 bases). Trimming shortened V by 3 bases and J by 3 bases, and 14 bases separated the two germline ends. Germline V lookup: CDR1 LNHNV, CDR2 YYDKDF (reference sequence). The CDR3 is 15 residues long. The CDR3 loop is CATSSLGSGEETQYF. As DNA, the CDR3 is TGTGCCACCAGCAGTCTTGGTTCGGGGGAAGAGACCCAGTACTTC.

The chain carries TRBV10-3 and TRBJ1-5, with a tentative D call TRBD1 (5 bases). The germline V gene has CDR1 ENHRY and CDR2 SYGVKD. V was cut by 7 bases and J by 5 bases, with 12 bases left in between. This CDR3 contains 13 residues. The CDR3 bases are TGTGCCATCATGGGGCAGGGACATCAGCCCCAGCATTTT. Translated: CAIMGQGHQPQHF.

This clone was detected only once. This chain links TRBV18 with TRBJ1-2; D is undetermined. The CDR3 length is 14 residues. Germline values: CDR1 KGHSH, CDR2 LQKENI. V lost 1 base to trimming and J lost 2 bases, with 8 bases between them. In DNA, the CDR3 is TGTGCCAGCTCACCACGTGAATTCAACTATGGCTACACCTTC. Amino acids: CASSPREFNYGYTF.

The CDR3 spells CASSLFGGSEKLFF. The CDR3 DNA reads as TGTGCCAGCAGCTTATTTGGGGGGAGTGAAAAACTGTTTTTT. The J gene is TRBJ1-4, the V gene TRBV7-9, with a possible D match to TRBD1 (5 bases). V lost 2 bases to trimming and J lost 7 bases, with 11 bases between them. There are 14 residues in the CDR3. CDR1 is SEHNR, CDR2 FQNEAQ, per germline (reference sequence).

The CDR3 nucleotides are TGTGCCAGCAGCTTAGATGAGTGGAGTAGTGGCTACACCTTC. The encoded protein is CASSLDEWSSGYTF. V and J are TRBV11-2 and TRBJ1-2; no clear D gene. V was clipped by 0 bases and J by 7 bases, with 12 bases between them. CDR1 and CDR2 from the germline V gene are SGHAT and FQNNGV. This CDR3 is 14 amino acids long.

The chain is built from TRBV9 and TRBJ2-7; 7 nucleotides align to TRBD2. CDR1 SGDLS and CDR2 YYNGEE come from the germline V gene. CDR3 length: 14 amino acids. With V trimmed by 3 bases and J by 2 bases, 5 bases remained unmatched. The CDR3 reads CASSASGLPYEQYF. The CDR3 coding sequence is TGTGCCAGCAGCGCCTCGGGACTACCCTACGAGCAGTACTTC.

This chain connects TRBV7-8 to TRBJ1-2; 8 bases match TRBD1. V shed 1 base, J shed 2 bases, and the junction held 3 bases outside the gene matches. CDR1 is SGHVS and CDR2 is FQNEAQ in the germline V gene. The CDR3 covers 15 residues. The CDR3 DNA reads as TGTGCCAGCAGCTTAGGGACAGGGCTAAACTATGGCTACACCTTC. Translated, it gives CASSLGTGLNYGYTF. The full variable domain, its missing parts supplied by reference TRBV7-8 and TRBJ1-2, is GAGVSQSPRYKVAKRGQDVALRCDPISGHVSLFWYQQALGQGPEFLTYFQNEAQLDKSGLPSDRFFAERPEGSVSTLKIQRTQQEDSAVYLCASSLGTGLNYGYTFGSGTRLTVV.

V usage is TRBV10-3 and J usage is TRBJ1-2; tentative D call: TRBD1 (6 bases). Trimming removed 6 bases at V and 8 bases at J, with 13 bases between. The CDR3 is made up of 12 amino acids. Germline V gene data show CDR1 as ENHRY and CDR2 as SYGVKD. The CDR3 coding sequence is TGTGCCATCAGCCCTCAGGGGAAGGGCTACACCTTC. Protein: CAISPQGKGYTF.